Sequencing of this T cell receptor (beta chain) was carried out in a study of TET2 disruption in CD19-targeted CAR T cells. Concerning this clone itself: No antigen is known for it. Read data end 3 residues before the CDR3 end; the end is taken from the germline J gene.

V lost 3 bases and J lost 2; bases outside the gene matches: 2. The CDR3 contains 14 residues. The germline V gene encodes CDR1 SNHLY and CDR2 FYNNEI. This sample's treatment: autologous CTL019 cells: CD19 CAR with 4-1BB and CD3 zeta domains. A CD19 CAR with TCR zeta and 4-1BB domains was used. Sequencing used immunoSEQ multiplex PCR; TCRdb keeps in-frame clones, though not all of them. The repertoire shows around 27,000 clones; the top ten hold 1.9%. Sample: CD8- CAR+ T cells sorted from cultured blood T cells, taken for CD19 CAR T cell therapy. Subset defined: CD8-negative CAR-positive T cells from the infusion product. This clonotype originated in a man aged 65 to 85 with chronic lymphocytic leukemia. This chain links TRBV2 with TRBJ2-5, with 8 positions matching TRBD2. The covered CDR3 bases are TGTGCCAGCAGTGAGGCTAGCGGGCAAGAGACC. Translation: CASSEASGQET. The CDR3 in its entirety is CASSEASGQETQYF.